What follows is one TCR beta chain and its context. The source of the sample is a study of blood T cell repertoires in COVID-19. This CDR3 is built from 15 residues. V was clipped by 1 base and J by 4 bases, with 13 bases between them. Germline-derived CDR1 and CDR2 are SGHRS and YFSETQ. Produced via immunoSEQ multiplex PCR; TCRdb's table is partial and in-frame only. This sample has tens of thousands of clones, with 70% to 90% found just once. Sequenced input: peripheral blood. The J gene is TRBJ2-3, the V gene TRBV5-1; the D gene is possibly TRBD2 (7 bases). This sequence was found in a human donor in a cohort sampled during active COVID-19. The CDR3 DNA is TGCGCCAGCAGCTTGATTGGGGGGGCCCCAGATACGCAGTATTTT. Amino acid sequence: CASSLIGGAPDTQYF. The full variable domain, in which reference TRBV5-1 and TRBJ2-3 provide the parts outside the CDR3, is KAGVTQTPRYLIKTRGQQVTLSCSPISGHRSVSWYQQTPGQGLQFLFEYFSETQRNKGNFPGRFSGRQFSNSRSEMNVSTLELGDSALYLCASSLIGGAPDTQYFGPGTRLTVL.